This T cell receptor (beta chain) was sequenced for a study of technical replicates of blood from a handful of donors. Assay used: immunoSEQ multiplex PCR; TCRdb lists only in-frame clones, some missing. This repertoire shows about 74,000 clones, roughly 94% found once; its top ten account for 0.25%. V gave up 2 bases and J gave up 5 bases, with 10 bases separating them. This CDR3 contains 14 residues. CDR1 is LNHDA and CDR2 is SQIVND in the germline V gene (reference sequence). V usage is TRBV19 and J usage is TRBJ1-5, with no clear D. The clonotype was recovered from a human donor in good health. The source material was T cells isolated from PBMCs. The CDR3 region is CASSIWGGDQPQHF. As DNA, the CDR3 is TGTGCCAGTAGTATATGGGGAGGCGATCAGCCCCAGCATTTT.